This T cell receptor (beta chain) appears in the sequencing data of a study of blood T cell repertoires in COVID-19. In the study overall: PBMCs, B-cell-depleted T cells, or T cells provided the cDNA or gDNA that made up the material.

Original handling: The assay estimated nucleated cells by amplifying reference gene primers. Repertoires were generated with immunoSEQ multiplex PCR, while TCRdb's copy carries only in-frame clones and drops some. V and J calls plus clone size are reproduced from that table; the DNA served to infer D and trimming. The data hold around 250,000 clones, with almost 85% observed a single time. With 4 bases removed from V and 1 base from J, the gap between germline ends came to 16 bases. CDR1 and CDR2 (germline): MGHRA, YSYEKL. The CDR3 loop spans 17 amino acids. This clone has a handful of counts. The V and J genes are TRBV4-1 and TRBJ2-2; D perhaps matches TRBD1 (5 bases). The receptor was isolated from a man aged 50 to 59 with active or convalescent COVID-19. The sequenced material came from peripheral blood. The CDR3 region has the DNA TGCGCCAGCAGCCCTCAGGGCGTCTTGCTGAACACCGGGGAGCTGTTTTTT. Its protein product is CASSPQGVLLNTGELFF.